These T cell receptor beta chains were read from a single sample in a study of a mutant IDH1 vaccine in newly diagnosed glioma. These receptors are not linked to any known antigen. The repertoire was sequenced with immunoSEQ multiplex PCR; TCRdb's copy has only in-frame clones and lacks some. The sample carries about 65,000 clones, 80% to 90% recorded once. The sample here was PBMCs, taken from a glioma patient whose treatment included an IDH1 peptide vaccine. The receptors come from a man aged 25 to 45 with glioma. Both conserved end residues are part of each CDR3. D genes are given only for firm matches. Clone sizes are given selectively: once, few, many, or a class where the clone is expanded.

j_gene	abundance	v_gene	d_gene	CDR3nt	CDR3aa
TRBJ2-3	NA	TRBV2	NA	TGTGCCACCAAGGGGGGTCTATATATGACAGATACGCAGTATTTT	CATKGGLYMTDTQYF
TRBJ1-4	few	TRBV28	NA	TGTGCCAGCAGTCCCCATACTAGGGAAAAACTGTTTTTT	CASSPHTREKLFF
TRBJ1-5	few	TRBV19	TRBD1	TGTGCCAGTAGTATTACAGGGGTTCTAAGCAATCAGCCCCAGCATTTT	CASSITGVLSNQPQHF
TRBJ1-1	few	TRBV4-1	NA	TGCGCCAGCAGCCAAGCCGCACGGGAATCCACTGAAGCTTTCTTT	CASSQAARESTEAFF
TRBJ2-1	NA	TRBV9	TRBD2	TGTGCCAGCAGCCCTCGGGGTAGCGGGGGGGTCAATGAGCAGTTCTTC	CASSPRGSGGVNEQFF
TRBJ2-7	NA	TRBV27	NA	TGTGCCAGCAGTACTCTTATCAGCTACGAGCAGTACTTC	CASSTLISYEQYF
TRBJ2-7	NA	TRBV12-5	TRBD1	TGTGCTAGTGCTCCGGGACAGGGGGCTTGGAACGAGCAGTACTTC	CASAPGQGAWNEQYF
TRBJ1-5	once	TRBV30	NA	TGTGCCTGGAGTCATGACAGCAATCAGCCCCAGCATTTT	CAWSHDSNQPQHF
TRBJ1-5	few	TRBV7-9	NA	TGTGCCAGCAGCACGGACGGGAGGCAGCCCCAGCATTTT	CASSTDGRQPQHF
TRBJ2-2	NA	TRBV9	TRBD1	TGTGCCAGCAGCCCGACAGGGTTGGGCACCGGGGAGCTGTTTTTT	CASSPTGLGTGELFF
TRBJ1-5	NA	TRBV2	NA	TGTGCCAGCAGTGCCAGGGAAGGCAATCAGCCCCAGCATTTT	CASSAREGNQPQHF
TRBJ2-6	NA	TRBV7-9	TRBD1	TGTGCCAGCAGCTTTTACAGGGGCTCTGGGGCCAACGTCCTGACTTTC	CASSFYRGSGANVLTF
TRBJ2-5	NA	TRBV7-9	NA	TGTGCCAGCAGCTTATCCCCTACTAGTGTGGAGACCCAGTACTTC	CASSLSPTSVETQYF
TRBJ2-7	NA	TRBV5-1	TRBD1	TGCGCCAGCAGGCAGACAGGGGGTCAGGGCTACGAGCAGTACTTC	CASRQTGGQGYEQYF
TRBJ1-4	NA	TRBV4-1	NA	TGCGCCAGCAGCCAAGAACCCCGGGGGATCGAAAAACTGTTTTTT	CASSQEPRGIEKLFF
TRBJ2-6	NA	TRBV19	NA	TGTGCCAGTAGTATGACAGCCCGAGCTGGGGCCAACGTCCTGACTTTC	CASSMTARAGANVLTF
TRBJ1-5	NA	TRBV18	TRBD1	TGTGCCAGCTCACCGCGGGGACAGGAGAATCAGCCCCAGCATTTT	CASSPRGQENQPQHF